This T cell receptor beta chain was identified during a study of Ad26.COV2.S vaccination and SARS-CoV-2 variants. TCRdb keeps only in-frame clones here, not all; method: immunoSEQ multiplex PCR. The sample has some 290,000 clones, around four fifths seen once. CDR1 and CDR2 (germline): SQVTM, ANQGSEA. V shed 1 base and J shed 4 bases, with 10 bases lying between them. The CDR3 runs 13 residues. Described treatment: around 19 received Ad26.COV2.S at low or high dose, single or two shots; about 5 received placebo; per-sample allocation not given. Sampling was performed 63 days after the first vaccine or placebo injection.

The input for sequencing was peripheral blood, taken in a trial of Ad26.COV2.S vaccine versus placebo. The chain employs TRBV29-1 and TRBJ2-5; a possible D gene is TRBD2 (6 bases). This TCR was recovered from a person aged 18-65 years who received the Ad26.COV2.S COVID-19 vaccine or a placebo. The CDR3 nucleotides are TGCAGCGTTGAAGCGGGGGTGGGAGAGACCCAGTACTTC. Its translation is CSVEAGVGETQYF. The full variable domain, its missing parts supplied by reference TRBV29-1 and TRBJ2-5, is SAVISQKPSRDICQRGTSLTIQCQVDSQVTMMFWYRQQPGQSLTLIATANQGSEATYESGFVIDKFPISRPNLTFSTLTVSNMSPEDSSIYLCSVEAGVGETQYFGPGTRLLVL.